Below, 16 T cell receptor beta chains from the same sample are listed, as sequenced in a study of T cells after yellow fever vaccination. TCRdb independently ran MiXCR on the 5' RACE reads; one entry per CDR3 protein. The table has some 340,000 distinct CDR3 sequences, around 11% seen once. The sequenced sample was CD4+ T cells sorted from PBMCs, obtained 45 days after the yellow fever booster vaccination. These receptors were collected from a man in his late teens or twenties who received the YFV17D yellow fever vaccine.

This clonotype was found a few times. This rearrangement joins TRBV6-5 to TRBJ1-6; D ambiguous. The CDR3 is 16 residues long. The germline gives CDR1 MNHEY, CDR2 SVGAGI. The germline V and J ends were trimmed by 5 bases and 0 bases, with 11 bases remaining between them. The CDR3 loop is CASSPEDGSYNSPLHF. DNA for the CDR3: TGTGCCAGCAGTCCTGAGGACGGCTCCTATAATTCACCCCTCCACTTT.

The V and J genes are TRBV19 and TRBJ2-1; D remains ambiguous. CDR3 size: 11 residues. Germline CDR1 reads LNHDA; CDR2 reads SQIVND (reference sequence). V lost 3 bases and J lost 10, with 7 bases in between. This CDR3 reads CASSISWEQFF. The CDR3 bases are TGTGCCAGTAGTATTTCTTGGGAGCAGTTCTTC.

This clonotype was counted many times. The rearrangement joins TRBV3-1 to TRBJ1-1, with TRBD1 as a possible D gene (6 bases). The germline V gene encodes CDR1 LGHDT and CDR2 YNNKEL (reference sequence). With 1 base removed from V and 1 base from J, the gap between germline ends came to 10 bases. This CDR3 has 15 residues. DNA for the CDR3: TGTGCCAGCAGCCAAGTCGGGACAAGGAACACTGAAGCTTTCTTT. Its protein is CASSQVGTRNTEAFF.

The chain links TRBV28 to TRBJ2-2; D gene uncertain. V was cut by 2 bases and J by 3 bases, with 4 bases left in between. Germline V gene lookup returns CDR1 MDHEN and CDR2 SYDVKM. This CDR3 comprises 13 residues. The CDR3 DNA sequence: TGTGCCAGCAGTTTAATGGACACCGGGGAGCTGTTTTTT. Protein product: CASSLMDTGELFF. The full variable domain, rest sourced from reference TRBV28 and TRBJ2-2, is DVKVTQSSRYLVKRTGEKVFLECVQDMDHENMFWYRQDPGLGLRLIYFSYDVKMKEKGDIPEGYSVSREKKERFSLILESASTNQTSMYLCASSLMDTGELFFGEGSRLTVL.

This chain connects TRBV6-5 to TRBJ1-1; tentatively, D is TRBD1 (5 bases). The V gene lost 6 bases and the J gene lost 5 bases, with 16 bases spanning the gap. In germline, CDR1 is MNHEY, CDR2 SVGAGI. The CDR3 is 14 residues long. The CDR3 DNA follows: TGTGCCAGCAGCCCCGTGAAGGGGCGGACTGAAGCTTTCTTT. Amino acids: CASSPVKGRTEAFF.

This clonotype occurred many times. The chain carries TRBV10-3 and TRBJ1-1; D is perhaps TRBD1 (6 bases). V lost 5 bases to trimming and J lost 4 bases, with 11 bases between them. CDR3 length: 13 amino acids. In germline, CDR1 is ENHRY, CDR2 SYGVKD. CDR3 residues: CAISIQGGTEAFF. The CDR3, as DNA: TGTGCCATCAGTATACAAGGGGGCACTGAAGCTTTCTTT.

V is TRBV6-2 or TRBV6-3 and J is TRBJ2-3, with 8 positions matching TRBD2. J gave up 9 bases and V 10 bases, and 9 bases lay outside the gene matches. The germline gives CDR1 MNHEY, CDR2 SVGEGT. The CDR3 has 12 amino acids. DNA of the CDR3: TGTGCCACCGGGGGGGGGCGGAACACGCAGTATTTT. Its translation is CATGGGRNTQYF.

This clonotype was seen at least ten times. The chain employs TRBV9 and TRBJ2-1; D uncertain. Trimming removed 0 bases from V and 4 bases from J, with 2 bases in between. The length of the CDR3 is 12 residues. Germline lookup yields CDR1 SGDLS and CDR2 YYNGEE. The CDR3 nucleotides read TGTGCCAGCAGCGTAGGTTACAATGAGCAGTTCTTC. Its translation is CASSVGYNEQFF.

The chain recombines TRBV6-5 with TRBJ2-5; D may be TRBD1 or TRBD2 (6 bases each). The germline V gene has CDR1 MNHEY and CDR2 SVGAGI. Trimming took 1 base from V and 4 from J, leaving 10 bases between them. The CDR3 length is 14 residues. CDR3 region: CASSYFRGGETQYF. The DNA for the CDR3 is TGTGCCAGCAGTTACTTCAGGGGAGGAGAGACCCAGTACTTC.

This clonotype was recorded a few times. The chain uses TRBV12-3 or TRBV12-4 and TRBJ1-5; D is unresolved. This CDR3 is 15 amino acids long. V dropped 2 bases and J dropped 2 bases, with 10 bases sitting between them. The DNA for the CDR3 is TGTGCCAGCAGTTTACGCTTGGTGGGCAATCAGCCCCAGCATTTT. It translates to CASSLRLVGNQPQHF.

This clonotype showed up many times. The chain employs TRBV4-1 and TRBJ2-4; TRBD1 agrees at 9 bases. The length of the CDR3 is 16 residues. Germline V gives CDR1 MGHRA, CDR2 YSYEKL. With 1 base clipped from V and 6 bases from J, the junction kept 7 bases outside the gene matches. The CDR3 spells CASSQADRGAGNIQYF. CDR3 in DNA: TGCGCCAGCAGCCAAGCGGACAGGGGAGCAGGAAACATTCAGTACTTC.

V usage is TRBV10-3 and J usage is TRBJ1-1; a possible D gene is TRBD1 (6 bases). Germline V gene data show CDR1 as ENHRY and CDR2 as SYGVKD. V lost 4 bases to trimming and J lost 0 bases, with 9 bases between them. The CDR3 has 14 residues. The CDR3 sequence: CAISVDRLNTEAFF. CDR3 nucleotide sequence: TGTGCCATCAGTGTGGACAGACTGAACACTGAAGCTTTCTTT.

This clonotype was recorded at least ten times. The chain is built from TRBV7-9 and TRBJ2-3; 7 nucleotides agree with TRBD1. The CDR3 sequence is 15 residues long. Trimming cost V 5 bases and J 4 bases; bases outside gene matches: 9. CDR1 and CDR2 (germline): SEHNR, FQNEAQ (reference sequence). In nucleotides, the CDR3 is TGTGCCAGCAGCCCGCAGAGGGGGCGCGCAGATACGCAGTATTTT. Amino acid sequence: CASSPQRGRADTQYF. The variable domain in full, with the rest retrieved from reference TRBV7-9 and TRBJ2-3, is DTGVSQNPRHKITKRGQNVTFRCDPISEHNRLYWYRQTLGQGPEFLTYFQNEAQLEKSRLLSDRFSAERPKGSFSTLEIQRTEQGDSAMYLCASSPQRGRADTQYFGPGTRLTVL.

The chain combines TRBV29-1 with TRBJ1-1; TRBD1 is a possible D gene (5 bases). CDR1 is SQVTM, CDR2 ANQGSEA, per germline. The CDR3 consists of 14 residues. The germline V and J ends were trimmed by 4 bases and 3 bases, with 15 bases remaining between them. The CDR3 reads CSVVRGTGDTEAFF. The CDR3 DNA reads TGCAGCGTTGTTCGGGGGACCGGGGACACTGAAGCTTTCTTT.

This sequence joins TRBV12-3 or TRBV12-4 and TRBJ2-7; D may be TRBD2 (5 bases). V lost 2 bases to trimming and J lost 5 bases, with 16 bases between them. This CDR3 has 15 residues. Here the CDR3 reads CASSLKPRVSHEQYF. CDR3 nucleotide sequence: TGTGCCAGCAGTTTAAAGCCGAGGGTCAGCCACGAGCAGTACTTC.

DNA of the CDR3: TGCGCCAGCAGCTTGCAAGGGTACGGGGGCACAGATACGCAGTATTTT. Translating gives CASSLQGYGGTDTQYF. V usage is TRBV5-1 and J usage is TRBJ2-3; maybe TRBD2 (5 bases). This CDR3 has 16 residues. CDR1 and CDR2 (germline): SGHRS, YFSETQ. Trimming stripped 1 base from V and 1 base from J, with 13 bases between. Based on the CDR3 plus reference TRBV5-1 and TRBJ2-3, the full variable domain is KAGVTQTPRYLIKTRGQQVTLSCSPISGHRSVSWYQQTPGQGLQFLFEYFSETQRNKGNFPGRFSGRQFSNSRSEMNVSTLELGDSALYLCASSLQGYGGTDTQYFGPGTRLTVL.